The present entry profiles one T cell receptor (beta chain) with its context. V shed 4 bases and J shed 0 bases, with 20 bases lying between them. In germline, CDR1 is SGHKS, CDR2 YYEKEE (reference sequence). CDR3 length equals 18 residues. The data stem from a study of memory CD4+ T cells and cytomegalovirus serostatus. Some clones are missing from TCRdb's copy, which holds only in-frame ones; the method was immunoSEQ multiplex PCR. The sample shows around 50,000 clones, approximately 78% of them seen only once. Single viable CD3+CD4+CD8-CD45RO+ cells were sorted as the memory CD4+ T cells. The material sequenced was memory CD4+ T cells from blood. The sequence was obtained from an adult in good health and CMV-seronegative. The chain carries TRBV5-5 and TRBJ1-5; D is unclear. CDR3 sequence: CASSVSQAKGYSNQPQHF. CDR3 DNA sequence: TGTGCCAGCAGCGTCTCTCAAGCCAAGGGCTATAGCAATCAGCCCCAGCATTTT.